This is a list of T cell receptor beta chains from one sample in a study of CD8 T cells in ankylosing spondylitis. TCRdb recomputed calls from the 5' RACE reads with MiXCR, one row per CDR3 protein. In the table there are about 800,000 distinct CDR3 sequences, 12% of which are singletons. The sequenced sample consisted of blood, either unsorted or a sorted T cell fraction (not recorded which). These receptors all come from a male donor with ankylosing spondylitis. Both conserved end residues are part of each CDR3. The order of the fields is clone size, V gene, J gene, D gene, CDR3 DNA, CDR3 protein. A D gene is named only where the DNA matches it firmly. Clone size is shown for a subset of rows, as once, few, many or a class of expanded clone.

abundance: few; v_gene: TRBV7-3; j_gene: TRBJ1-1; d_gene: .; CDR3nt: TGTGCCAGCAGCTTAGCCCGGGACATGAACACTGAAGCTTTCTTT; CDR3aa: CASSLARDMNTEAFF
abundance: few; v_gene: TRBV24-1; j_gene: TRBJ2-5; d_gene: .; CDR3nt: TGTGCCACCAGTGATTTTAGGGGAATGGAGACCCAGTACTTC; CDR3aa: CATSDFRGMETQYF
abundance: .; v_gene: TRBV5-1; j_gene: TRBJ2-7; d_gene: .; CDR3nt: TGCGCCAGCGGCTTGGAGAGTGGGGAATCCGAGCAGTACTTC; CDR3aa: CASGLESGESEQYF
abundance: few; v_gene: TRBV7-9; j_gene: TRBJ1-6; d_gene: .; CDR3nt: TGTGCCAGCAGCTTAGAGGGTACACCCCTCCACTTT; CDR3aa: CASSLEGTPLHF
abundance: .; v_gene: TRBV7-2; j_gene: TRBJ2-1; d_gene: TRBD2; CDR3nt: TGTGCCAGCAGCGGACTAGCGGGGGGGCGAGGTGAGCAGTTCTTC; CDR3aa: CASSGLAGGRGEQFF
abundance: few; v_gene: TRBV20-1; j_gene: TRBJ1-1; d_gene: .; CDR3nt: TGCAGTGCTAGAGATCCCCGGGGGGCCCGGTCTGAAGCTTTCTTT; CDR3aa: CSARDPRGARSEAFF
abundance: many; v_gene: TRBV21-1; j_gene: TRBJ1-4; d_gene: .; CDR3nt: TGTGCCAGCAGCTTTCACACCTCTGGTGGTGAAAAACTGTTTTTT; CDR3aa: CASSFHTSGGEKLFF
abundance: few; v_gene: TRBV4-2; j_gene: TRBJ2-5; d_gene: TRBD2; CDR3nt: TGTGCCAGCAGCCAAGTCGGCCGCGGGAGGGGTGAGACCCAGTACTTC; CDR3aa: CASSQVGRGRGETQYF
abundance: .; v_gene: TRBV5-1; j_gene: TRBJ2-2; d_gene: .; CDR3nt: TGCGCCAGCAGCTCCGGGAGCCCGAACACCGGGGAGCTGTTTTTT; CDR3aa: CASSSGSPNTGELFF
abundance: .; v_gene: TRBV3-1; j_gene: TRBJ1-1; d_gene: .; CDR3nt: TGTGCCAGCAGCTATCGGGACGCTGAAGCTTTCTTT; CDR3aa: CASSYRDAEAFF
abundance: many; v_gene: TRBV6-5; j_gene: TRBJ1-1; d_gene: .; CDR3nt: TGTGCCAGCAGTTTCGGACGGATGAACACTGAAGCTTTCTTT; CDR3aa: CASSFGRMNTEAFF
abundance: .; v_gene: TRBV6-4; j_gene: TRBJ1-2; d_gene: .; CDR3nt: TGTGCCAGCAGTGCCTCTGGTGTAGGCTACACCTTC; CDR3aa: CASSASGVGYTF
abundance: .; v_gene: TRBV21-1; j_gene: TRBJ2-2; d_gene: .; CDR3nt: TGTGCCAGCAGAAGGAGAAACACCGGGGAGCTGTTTTTT; CDR3aa: CASRRRNTGELFF
abundance: .; v_gene: TRBV20-1; j_gene: TRBJ2-1; d_gene: .; CDR3nt: TGCAGTGCCCCCCCCAGGCAGGGTCATACTGAGCAGTTCTTC; CDR3aa: CSAPPRQGHTEQFF
abundance: .; v_gene: TRBV10-3; j_gene: TRBJ2-7; d_gene: .; CDR3nt: TGTGCCTCCAGGGATTACAGATATGGGCAGTACTTC; CDR3aa: CASRDYRYGQYF
abundance: few; v_gene: TRBV18; j_gene: TRBJ2-5; d_gene: .; CDR3nt: TGTGCCAGCTCACCACCGAGGGCCCACAGTCGAGAGACCCAGTACTTC; CDR3aa: CASSPPRAHSRETQYF
abundance: .; v_gene: TRBV10-3; j_gene: TRBJ1-5; d_gene: .; CDR3nt: TGTGCCATCAGTGGAGAACAGGAAGGAGCTAGCAATCAGCCCCAGCATTTT; CDR3aa: CAISGEQEGASNQPQHF
abundance: .; v_gene: TRBV6-5; j_gene: TRBJ2-7; d_gene: .; CDR3nt: TGTGCCAGCAGTTACTCCGGGGTTAGGAATTCCGAGCAGTACTTC; CDR3aa: CASSYSGVRNSEQYF
abundance: .; v_gene: TRBV20-1; j_gene: TRBJ2-1; d_gene: .; CDR3nt: TGCAGTGTCCGGACCTTACCCTCCTACAATGAGCAGTTCTTC; CDR3aa: CSVRTLPSYNEQFF
abundance: .; v_gene: TRBV6-6; j_gene: TRBJ2-1; d_gene: .; CDR3nt: TGTGCCAGCACGGGGAGAACCGAGCAGTTCTTC; CDR3aa: CASTGRTEQFF
abundance: few; v_gene: TRBV7-9; j_gene: TRBJ1-1; d_gene: .; CDR3nt: TGTGCCAGCAGCTTTATTAGGGGCAGCAGGAGGACTGAAGCTTTCTTT; CDR3aa: CASSFIRGSRRTEAFF
abundance: .; v_gene: TRBV18; j_gene: TRBJ1-6; d_gene: .; CDR3nt: TGTGCCAGCTCACCACCGGTCCAGGCAGTTCATTCACCCCTCCACTTT; CDR3aa: CASSPPVQAVHSPLHF
abundance: few; v_gene: TRBV20-1; j_gene: TRBJ1-2; d_gene: .; CDR3nt: TGCAGTGCTAGAGACACGACAGGTTATGGCTACACCTTC; CDR3aa: CSARDTTGYGYTF
abundance: few; v_gene: TRBV7-2; j_gene: TRBJ1-1; d_gene: .; CDR3nt: TGTGCCAGCAGCTTAGAGGCACACACTGAAGCTTTCTTT; CDR3aa: CASSLEAHTEAFF
abundance: few; v_gene: TRBV14; j_gene: TRBJ1-3; d_gene: .; CDR3nt: TGTGCCAGCAGCCTTACGATGGGAGGAAACACCATATATTTT; CDR3aa: CASSLTMGGNTIYF
abundance: few; v_gene: TRBV6-6; j_gene: TRBJ2-7; d_gene: .; CDR3nt: TGTGCCAGCACCACCGACAGCTACTACGAGCAGTACTTC; CDR3aa: CASTTDSYYEQYF
abundance: .; v_gene: TRBV11-1; j_gene: TRBJ2-2; d_gene: TRBD2; CDR3nt: TGTGCCAGCAGCTTCGGACTAGCGGGAGTAGTAAACACCGGGGAGCTGTTTTTT; CDR3aa: CASSFGLAGVVNTGELFF
abundance: many; v_gene: TRBV10-3; j_gene: TRBJ2-5; d_gene: TRBD1; CDR3nt: TGTGCCACGGGACAGGGGGTACAAGAGACCCAGTACTTC; CDR3aa: CATGQGVQETQYF
abundance: .; v_gene: TRBV3-1; j_gene: TRBJ1-5; d_gene: .; CDR3nt: TGTGCCAGCAGCCAAGATGTGCAGCCCCAGCATTTT; CDR3aa: CASSQDVQPQHF
abundance: many; v_gene: TRBV12-3/TRBV12-4; j_gene: TRBJ2-5; d_gene: .; CDR3nt: TGTGCCAGCAGTTTCGGGGAGACCCAGTACTTC; CDR3aa: CASSFGETQYF
abundance: .; v_gene: TRBV28; j_gene: TRBJ1-6; d_gene: .; CDR3nt: TGTGCCAGCAGTCCGGCCTTGGGGCGCAGCTCCTATAATTCACCCCTCCACTTT; CDR3aa: CASSPALGRSSYNSPLHF
abundance: few; v_gene: TRBV5-6; j_gene: TRBJ2-7; d_gene: .; CDR3nt: TGTGCCAGCAGCTTGAGGCTGGGCAGAAGAAACGAGCAGTACTTC; CDR3aa: CASSLRLGRRNEQYF
abundance: .; v_gene: TRBV27; j_gene: TRBJ2-3; d_gene: .; CDR3nt: TGTGCCAGCAGTTTCCGGGACGCCACAGATACGCAGTATTTT; CDR3aa: CASSFRDATDTQYF
abundance: .; v_gene: TRBV7-3; j_gene: TRBJ2-7; d_gene: TRBD2; CDR3nt: TGTGCCAGCAGCACATCTAGCGGGGGGAACGACGAGCAGTACTTC; CDR3aa: CASSTSSGGNDEQYF
abundance: .; v_gene: TRBV6-2/TRBV6-3; j_gene: TRBJ2-1; d_gene: .; CDR3nt: TGTGCCAGCAGTTACCCTCCCGGGACGACGAATGAGCAGTTCTTC; CDR3aa: CASSYPPGTTNEQFF
abundance: many; v_gene: TRBV18; j_gene: TRBJ2-1; d_gene: .; CDR3nt: TGTGCCAGCTCTCTTGGGACCCCTGAGCAGTTCTTC; CDR3aa: CASSLGTPEQFF
abundance: few; v_gene: TRBV20-1; j_gene: TRBJ2-1; d_gene: TRBD1; CDR3nt: TGCAGTGCCGACAGGGTTTCGTTGCAGTTCTTC; CDR3aa: CSADRVSLQFF
abundance: .; v_gene: TRBV7-2; j_gene: TRBJ1-4; d_gene: .; CDR3nt: TGTGCCAGCAGCTTAGGGCCCGGAATTGAAAAACTGTTTTTT; CDR3aa: CASSLGPGIEKLFF
abundance: .; v_gene: TRBV7-7; j_gene: TRBJ2-7; d_gene: .; CDR3nt: TGTGCTAGCAGCTCCCTGGACACGGGCGAGCAGTACTTC; CDR3aa: CASSSLDTGEQYF
abundance: .; v_gene: TRBV20-1; j_gene: TRBJ2-1; d_gene: .; CDR3nt: TGCAGTGCTAGAGATATGGGGACGATCTCCTACAATGAGCAGTTCTTC; CDR3aa: CSARDMGTISYNEQFF
abundance: .; v_gene: TRBV24-1; j_gene: TRBJ2-2; d_gene: TRBD1; CDR3nt: TGTGCCACCAGTGACCGACAGGGGGCCGACACCGGGGAGCTGTTTTTT; CDR3aa: CATSDRQGADTGELFF